Listed below are T cell receptor beta chains from one sample, sequenced in a study of blood T cells in healthy people across ages. TCRdb independently ran MiXCR on the 5' RACE reads; one entry per CDR3 protein. The table includes roughly 1.5 million distinct CDR3 sequences, less than 45% detected once. The material sequenced was blood. These receptors were taken from a woman between 18 and 29 years old in good health. Each CDR3 is given with its conserved first and last residue. Each record gives: V gene, D gene, clone size, J gene, CDR3 protein, CDR3 DNA. A D gene is named only where the DNA matches it firmly. Size is stated for part of the rows, as once, few or many counts, or as a class when the clone is expanded.

TRBV2	.	.	TRBJ2-7	CASTAGTLKYEQYF	TGTGCCAGCACCGCCGGGACCCTAAAATACGAGCAGTACTTC
TRBV28	.	few	TRBJ1-4	CASTAGGGLNEKLFF	TGTGCCAGCACCGCGGGGGGAGGCCTTAATGAAAAACTGTTTTTT
TRBV27	.	few	TRBJ1-6	CASSSGLGSYNSPLHF	TGTGCCAGCAGTTCTGGCCTCGGGTCCTATAATTCACCCCTCCACTTT
TRBV7-2	TRBD1	few	TRBJ2-1	CASKGQANEQFF	TGTGCCAGCAAGGGACAGGCGAATGAGCAGTTCTTC
TRBV7-2	.	few	TRBJ2-7	CASSLNELYEQYF	TGTGCCAGCAGCTTAAATGAATTATACGAGCAGTACTTC
TRBV6-2/TRBV6-3	TRBD1	few	TRBJ1-4	CASSYGGQGGEKLFF	TGTGCCAGCAGTTACGGTGGACAGGGAGGAGAAAAACTGTTTTTT
TRBV4-3	.	.	TRBJ2-7	CASSQAFGRAPSYEQYF	TGCGCCAGCAGCCAAGCCTTCGGGCGAGCTCCATCCTACGAGCAGTACTTC
TRBV20-1	.	.	TRBJ2-1	CSARPADSGSYNEQFF	TGCAGTGCTAGACCTGCGGATAGCGGATCCTACAATGAGCAGTTCTTC
TRBV10-3	.	.	TRBJ2-7	CAISQEKGYEQYF	TGTGCCATCAGTCAGGAGAAGGGCTACGAGCAGTACTTC
TRBV7-2	TRBD2	few	TRBJ2-3	CASSLIGLAGGPRADTQYF	TGTGCCAGCAGCTTAATCGGACTAGCGGGGGGGCCGAGGGCAGATACGCAGTATTTT
TRBV29-1	.	.	TRBJ2-3	CSVETGGFTDTQYF	TGCAGCGTTGAAACTGGCGGGTTCACAGATACGCAGTATTTT
TRBV7-9	TRBD1	many	TRBJ1-2	CASSLGQLYGYTF	TGTGCCAGCAGCTTGGGACAGCTCTATGGCTACACCTTC
TRBV7-2	TRBD1	few	TRBJ2-7	CASSLVFRGQDEQYF	TGTGCCAGCAGCTTAGTTTTCAGGGGGCAGGACGAGCAGTACTTC
TRBV20-1	.	few	TRBJ2-1	CSASLEWLYNEQFF	TGCAGTGCTAGCCTGGAGTGGCTCTACAATGAGCAGTTCTTC
TRBV7-9	TRBD1	.	TRBJ2-3	CAIGDREADTQYF	TGTGCCATTGGGGACAGGGAGGCAGATACGCAGTATTTT
TRBV7-6	TRBD1	.	TRBJ1-4	CAGSLGGQGNEKLFF	TGTGCCGGCAGCTTAGGAGGACAGGGGAATGAAAAACTGTTTTTT
TRBV5-1	.	.	TRBJ2-3	CASSLAGTPQDTQYF	TGCGCCAGCAGCTTGGCCGGGACTCCCCAAGATACGCAGTATTTT
TRBV30	.	.	TRBJ1-4	CAWSGGETGYATNEKLFF	TGTGCCTGGAGTGGCGGCGAGACAGGCTATGCAACTAATGAAAAACTGTTTTTT
TRBV18	.	.	TRBJ1-1	CASSPPEGRSLGAFF	TGTGCCAGCTCACCACCCGAGGGGCGATCCCTGGGAGCTTTCTTT
TRBV12-3/TRBV12-4	TRBD1	few	TRBJ1-2	CASRARTGAGYTF	TGTGCCAGCAGGGCAAGGACAGGGGCAGGCTACACCTTC